The clone carrying this T cell receptor beta chain has only one observation. Germline loops: CDR1 LNHNV, CDR2 YYDKDF (reference sequence). The V end was cut by 0 bases, the J end by 5 bases, with 10 bases between. CDR3 length: 15 residues. Authors' processing steps: The authors estimated nucleated cell counts from reference gene primer amplification. Sequenced by immunoSEQ multiplex PCR; TCRdb stores in-frame clones only, minus some. Clonal size and the V and J genes are those of that table, whereas D and trimming came from the DNA. The sample lists about 120,000 clones, around 89% seen once, with approximately 30% in the top ten. The sample belongs to a study of blood T cell repertoires in COVID-19. Across the study: Nucleic acid was either cDNA or gDNA, and it came from T cells, B-cell-depleted T cells, or PBMCs.

The sample consisted of peripheral blood. The receptor's source is a man between 70 and 80 years old with active or convalescent COVID-19. V and J are TRBV15 and TRBJ1-4, with D hard to call. The CDR3 sequence: CATSRDRQANEKLFF. For the CDR3, the DNA is TGTGCCACCAGCAGAGATAGGCAGGCGAATGAAAAACTGTTTTTT.